A selection of T cell receptor beta chains follows, all from one sample in a study of blood T cell repertoires in COVID-19. Assay: immunoSEQ multiplex PCR; the TCRdb copy retains only in-frame clones and omits some. The sample carries approximately 200,000 clones, 80% to 85% recorded once. Sequenced: PBMCs or T cells enriched from blood (not recorded which). These receptor sequences come from a man aged 40-49 years who had recovered from COVID-19. Both conserved end residues are part of each CDR3. A D gene is named only where the DNA matches it firmly. Only some rows state a clone size, as once, few, many or a class for expanded clones.

CDR3nt: TGTGCCAGCCTCCGGGACCACAAAGCGGGGAGCAATCAGCCCCAGCATTTT; CDR3aa: CASLRDHKAGSNQPQHF; v_gene: TRBV19; abundance: once; d_gene: .; j_gene: TRBJ1-5
CDR3nt: TGTGCCAGTATCAGAGGGGAAGGGACAGGGGAGCTGTTTTTT; CDR3aa: CASIRGEGTGELFF; v_gene: TRBV19; abundance: .; d_gene: .; j_gene: TRBJ2-2
CDR3nt: TGTGCCAGCATGCCGGCGAACACCGGGGAGCTGTTTTTT; CDR3aa: CASMPANTGELFF; v_gene: TRBV6-5; abundance: .; d_gene: .; j_gene: TRBJ2-2
CDR3nt: TGCGCCAGCAGGGAGATTGACAGGCAACCCTACAATGAGCAGTTCTTC; CDR3aa: CASREIDRQPYNEQFF; v_gene: TRBV5-1; abundance: .; d_gene: .; j_gene: TRBJ2-1
CDR3nt: TGCGCCAGCAGCTTGGTGGGGGACAGGGGCGACTATGGCTACACCTTC; CDR3aa: CASSLVGDRGDYGYTF; v_gene: TRBV5-1; abundance: once; d_gene: TRBD1; j_gene: TRBJ1-2
CDR3nt: TGCGCCAGCAGGGACACTCATCAGGATTCACCCCTCCACTTT; CDR3aa: CASRDTHQDSPLHF; v_gene: TRBV10-2; abundance: .; d_gene: .; j_gene: TRBJ1-6
CDR3nt: TGCGCCAGCAGCCCTACTACAGGGGGCTCCGAGCAGTACTTC; CDR3aa: CASSPTTGGSEQYF; v_gene: TRBV5-1; abundance: .; d_gene: TRBD1; j_gene: TRBJ2-7
CDR3nt: TGTGCCAGCAGCATACAGTACAGCACAGATACGCAGTATTTT; CDR3aa: CASSIQYSTDTQYF; v_gene: TRBV7-2; abundance: .; d_gene: .; j_gene: TRBJ2-3
CDR3nt: TGTGCCAGCAGTTTTTTGCGGGGGCAAATCGGGGAGCTGTTTTTT; CDR3aa: CASSFLRGQIGELFF; v_gene: TRBV28; abundance: .; d_gene: .; j_gene: TRBJ2-2
CDR3nt: TGTGCCAGCAGCTTAGCTCGGCGACAGGGGGGATTTCGGTCACCCCTCCACTTT; CDR3aa: CASSLARRQGGFRSPLHF; v_gene: TRBV7-8; abundance: .; d_gene: TRBD1; j_gene: TRBJ1-6
CDR3nt: TGTGCCAGCAGTGAAAGCAGGGCGTCTGAAGCTTTCTTT; CDR3aa: CASSESRASEAFF; v_gene: TRBV6-1; abundance: .; d_gene: .; j_gene: TRBJ1-1
CDR3nt: TGTGCCAGCTCACCACCGGATCCAGCGGGACGGCAGTTCTTC; CDR3aa: CASSPPDPAGRQFF; v_gene: TRBV18; abundance: once; d_gene: TRBD2; j_gene: TRBJ2-1
CDR3nt: TGTGCCAGCAGACGACTGGACAGGGCCGTCTACGAGCAGTACTTC; CDR3aa: CASRRLDRAVYEQYF; v_gene: TRBV7-2; abundance: .; d_gene: TRBD1; j_gene: TRBJ2-7
CDR3nt: TGTGCCAGCAGTTTTGCCCCCGGGACAGGGCAAACTGAAGCTTTCTTT; CDR3aa: CASSFAPGTGQTEAFF; v_gene: TRBV6-5; abundance: .; d_gene: TRBD1; j_gene: TRBJ1-1
CDR3nt: TGTGCCAGCAGCGACCCCTCCGGCAGCGGGGTCTACGAGCAGTACTTC; CDR3aa: CASSDPSGSGVYEQYF; v_gene: TRBV25-1; abundance: many; d_gene: TRBD2; j_gene: TRBJ2-7
CDR3nt: TGTGCCAGCTCACCACCGAAGTACTATCGGGGTACGCAGTTCTTC; CDR3aa: CASSPPKYYRGTQFF; v_gene: TRBV18; abundance: .; d_gene: .; j_gene: TRBJ2-1
CDR3nt: TGTGCCAGTAGTTTAAGACTAGCGGGGGCGCGTGATGAGCAGTTCTTC; CDR3aa: CASSLRLAGARDEQFF; v_gene: TRBV19; abundance: once; d_gene: TRBD2; j_gene: TRBJ2-1
CDR3nt: TGTGCCAGCTCACCCCCGGGACTAGGAGAGACCCAGTACTTC; CDR3aa: CASSPPGLGETQYF; v_gene: TRBV18; abundance: once; d_gene: TRBD2; j_gene: TRBJ2-5
CDR3nt: TGTGCCAGCTCACCGGGGACAGAAGATACGCAGTATTTT; CDR3aa: CASSPGTEDTQYF; v_gene: TRBV18; abundance: .; d_gene: TRBD1; j_gene: TRBJ2-3
CDR3nt: TGTGCCAGCACCAGGAACACCGGGGAGCTGTTTTTT; CDR3aa: CASTRNTGELFF; v_gene: TRBV3-1/TRBV3-2; abundance: .; d_gene: .; j_gene: TRBJ2-2
CDR3nt: TGTGCCAGCGGCCTGAAACAGCCCTACGAGCAGTACTTC; CDR3aa: CASGLKQPYEQYF; v_gene: TRBV28; abundance: few; d_gene: .; j_gene: TRBJ2-7
CDR3nt: TGTGCCAGCGATTGGTCTGGCAAAGGGGAGCTGTTTTTT; CDR3aa: CASDWSGKGELFF; v_gene: TRBV2; abundance: .; d_gene: .; j_gene: TRBJ2-2
CDR3nt: TGCGCCAGCAGCGTGCAGAGCACAGATACGCAGTATTTT; CDR3aa: CASSVQSTDTQYF; v_gene: TRBV4-1; abundance: .; d_gene: .; j_gene: TRBJ2-3
CDR3nt: TGTGCCAGCAGTCCGTTCCCCGTCGACAGGGGGAGCTCCTACGAGCAGTACTTC; CDR3aa: CASSPFPVDRGSSYEQYF; v_gene: TRBV27; abundance: .; d_gene: TRBD1; j_gene: TRBJ2-7
CDR3nt: TGTGCCAGCAGTTTTCCCAACGGAGCGCAGTATTTT; CDR3aa: CASSFPNGAQYF; v_gene: TRBV27; abundance: .; d_gene: .; j_gene: TRBJ2-3
CDR3nt: TGTGCCAGCAGCTCGGTCTTAGCGGGGGGAGAGACAGATACGCAGTATTTT; CDR3aa: CASSSVLAGGETDTQYF; v_gene: TRBV7-9; abundance: .; d_gene: TRBD2; j_gene: TRBJ2-3
CDR3nt: TGTGCCAGCAGAGTACAGGGGGACAAAGAGACCCAGTACTTC; CDR3aa: CASRVQGDKETQYF; v_gene: TRBV3-1/TRBV3-2; abundance: .; d_gene: TRBD1; j_gene: TRBJ2-5
CDR3nt: TGTGCCAGCAGTTACTCGGGGGGTAGGCCTACATGGGAGCAGTTCTTC; CDR3aa: CASSYSGGRPTWEQFF; v_gene: TRBV6-5; abundance: .; d_gene: .; j_gene: TRBJ2-1
CDR3nt: TGCGCCAGCAGCCCTTTACAGGGTTCCTACGAGCAGTACTTC; CDR3aa: CASSPLQGSYEQYF; v_gene: TRBV5-1; abundance: .; d_gene: .; j_gene: TRBJ2-7
CDR3nt: TGTGCCAGCAGCGGAAGGACAGCCCTTAATTCACCCCTCCACTTT; CDR3aa: CASSGRTALNSPLHF; v_gene: TRBV14; abundance: .; d_gene: .; j_gene: TRBJ1-6
CDR3nt: TGTGCCAGCAGTTTCCACCTTACGACGGGTGGCTACACCTTC; CDR3aa: CASSFHLTTGGYTF; v_gene: TRBV28; abundance: .; d_gene: .; j_gene: TRBJ1-2
CDR3nt: TGTGCCAGCTCACCAACAGGGGCGGACTCACCCCTCCACTTT; CDR3aa: CASSPTGADSPLHF; v_gene: TRBV18; abundance: once; d_gene: TRBD1; j_gene: TRBJ1-6
CDR3nt: TGCGCCAGCAGCACCCAGACAGGTAACACTGAAGCTTTCTTT; CDR3aa: CASSTQTGNTEAFF; v_gene: TRBV5-1; abundance: .; d_gene: .; j_gene: TRBJ1-1
CDR3nt: TGTGCCAGCAGCTCCCGACTAGCGGGGTCCAATGAGCAGTTCTTC; CDR3aa: CASSSRLAGSNEQFF; v_gene: TRBV5-4; abundance: .; d_gene: TRBD2; j_gene: TRBJ2-1
CDR3nt: TGTGCCAGCAAACTAGCGGGGGACTACGAGCAGTACTTC; CDR3aa: CASKLAGDYEQYF; v_gene: TRBV2; abundance: .; d_gene: TRBD2; j_gene: TRBJ2-7
CDR3nt: TGTGCCAGCGAAGAGACTAGCGGGGGGGCCTACACCGGGGAGCTGTTTTTT; CDR3aa: CASEETSGGAYTGELFF; v_gene: TRBV3-1/TRBV3-2; abundance: few; d_gene: TRBD2; j_gene: TRBJ2-2
CDR3nt: TGTGCCAGCAGTTACTCGGGCCGGGCTTTCTTT; CDR3aa: CASSYSGRAFF; v_gene: TRBV6-5; abundance: .; d_gene: .; j_gene: TRBJ1-1
CDR3nt: TGTGCCGGGAAACGTCCGGGACTCCAAGCTAACTATGGCTACACCTTC; CDR3aa: CAGKRPGLQANYGYTF; v_gene: TRBV2; abundance: .; d_gene: .; j_gene: TRBJ1-2
CDR3nt: TGTGCCAGCAGTGACCTGACGCGGGTCCATGGCTACACCTTC; CDR3aa: CASSDLTRVHGYTF; v_gene: TRBV25-1; abundance: .; d_gene: .; j_gene: TRBJ1-2
CDR3nt: TGTGCCAGCAGCGAAGACAGGGGAGGTTTCAATGAGCAGTTCTTC; CDR3aa: CASSEDRGGFNEQFF; v_gene: TRBV5-4; abundance: .; d_gene: TRBD1; j_gene: TRBJ2-1
CDR3nt: TGCGCCAGCAGCCAAGATCTTACTAGCGGGGTATATACGCAGTATTTT; CDR3aa: CASSQDLTSGVYTQYF; v_gene: TRBV4-3; abundance: .; d_gene: TRBD2; j_gene: TRBJ2-3
CDR3nt: TGCAGCGTCGGTGGAAACACCATATATTTT; CDR3aa: CSVGGNTIYF; v_gene: TRBV29-1; abundance: .; d_gene: .; j_gene: TRBJ1-3
CDR3nt: TGTGCCTGGAGCCGTTGGGGTCAGGGGGTACGCAATCAGCCCCAGCATTTT; CDR3aa: CAWSRWGQGVRNQPQHF; v_gene: TRBV30; abundance: .; d_gene: TRBD1; j_gene: TRBJ1-5
CDR3nt: TGTGCCAGTAGAGGGGAAGCGGGGACCCCAGATACGCAGTATTTT; CDR3aa: CASRGEAGTPDTQYF; v_gene: TRBV19; abundance: .; d_gene: TRBD2; j_gene: TRBJ2-3
CDR3nt: TGTGCCAGCAGCCCCGGTGGGGGGGGCGGTGGTGAGCAGTTCTTC; CDR3aa: CASSPGGGGGGEQFF; v_gene: TRBV7-9; abundance: few; d_gene: .; j_gene: TRBJ2-1
CDR3nt: TGTGCCAGCAGCCCCCGGCAGGGAAGTCGAACTGAAGCTTTCTTT; CDR3aa: CASSPRQGSRTEAFF; v_gene: TRBV9; abundance: .; d_gene: .; j_gene: TRBJ1-1
CDR3nt: TGTGCCAGCTCACCAGGGATCGGGACAGGGGTCACTGAAGCTTTCTTT; CDR3aa: CASSPGIGTGVTEAFF; v_gene: TRBV18; abundance: .; d_gene: TRBD1; j_gene: TRBJ1-1
CDR3nt: TGCAGTGCTAGTCCTGGGACTAGCGGGTCCTACGAGCAGTACTTC; CDR3aa: CSASPGTSGSYEQYF; v_gene: TRBV20-1; abundance: .; d_gene: TRBD2; j_gene: TRBJ2-7
CDR3nt: TGTGCCAGCAGCTTGGGGGACAGGGCCAACACTGAAGCTTTCTTT; CDR3aa: CASSLGDRANTEAFF; v_gene: TRBV5-8; abundance: .; d_gene: TRBD1; j_gene: TRBJ1-1
CDR3nt: TGTGCCAGCAGTTACGGGATAGACAGATCAGATGAGCAGTTCTTC; CDR3aa: CASSYGIDRSDEQFF; v_gene: TRBV6-2/TRBV6-3; abundance: .; d_gene: .; j_gene: TRBJ2-1
CDR3nt: TGTGCCAGCAGGACACGTGGTGACGCCGGGGAGCTGTTTTTT; CDR3aa: CASRTRGDAGELFF; v_gene: TRBV13; abundance: .; d_gene: .; j_gene: TRBJ2-2
CDR3nt: TGTGCCAGCAGCTTAGAGGGGGCTAACTATGGCTACACCTTC; CDR3aa: CASSLEGANYGYTF; v_gene: TRBV7-9; abundance: .; d_gene: .; j_gene: TRBJ1-2
CDR3nt: TGTGCCAGCAGTCCGGGGACTAGCGGGGGGACCCAAGAGACCCAGTACTTC; CDR3aa: CASSPGTSGGTQETQYF; v_gene: TRBV28; abundance: .; d_gene: TRBD2; j_gene: TRBJ2-5
CDR3nt: TGTGCCAGCAGCCCCCTTCGTGGGCATAATGAAAAACTGTTTTTT; CDR3aa: CASSPLRGHNEKLFF; v_gene: TRBV6-5; abundance: .; d_gene: .; j_gene: TRBJ1-4
CDR3nt: TGTGCCAGCAGCGTAGCTCAGGGGGTACCGGGAGAAAAACTGTTTTTT; CDR3aa: CASSVAQGVPGEKLFF; v_gene: TRBV9; abundance: .; d_gene: TRBD1; j_gene: TRBJ1-4
CDR3nt: TGTGCCAGCAGTGGAGTCCGGGGAGACACTGAAGCTTTCTTT; CDR3aa: CASSGVRGDTEAFF; v_gene: TRBV2; abundance: .; d_gene: .; j_gene: TRBJ1-1
CDR3nt: TGTGCCAGCAGCTCGGGACTGACCTACGAGCAGTACTTC; CDR3aa: CASSSGLTYEQYF; v_gene: TRBV7-6; abundance: .; d_gene: .; j_gene: TRBJ2-7